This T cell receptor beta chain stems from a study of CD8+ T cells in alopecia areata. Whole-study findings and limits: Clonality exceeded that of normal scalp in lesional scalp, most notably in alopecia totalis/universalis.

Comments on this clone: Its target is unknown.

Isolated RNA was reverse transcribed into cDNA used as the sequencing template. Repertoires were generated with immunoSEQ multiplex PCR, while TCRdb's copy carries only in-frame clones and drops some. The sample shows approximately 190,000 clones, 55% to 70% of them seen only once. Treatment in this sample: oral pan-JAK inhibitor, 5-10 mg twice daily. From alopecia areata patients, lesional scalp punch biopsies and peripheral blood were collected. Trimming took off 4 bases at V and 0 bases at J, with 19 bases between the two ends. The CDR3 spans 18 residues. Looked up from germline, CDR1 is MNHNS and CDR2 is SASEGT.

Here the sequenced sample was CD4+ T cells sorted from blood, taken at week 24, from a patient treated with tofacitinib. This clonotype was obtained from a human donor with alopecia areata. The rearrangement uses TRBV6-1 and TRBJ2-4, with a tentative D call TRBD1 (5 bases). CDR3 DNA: TGTGCCAGCAGTGGGGTAACAAGGGGCAACTTAGCCAAAAACATTCAGTACTTC. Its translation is CASSGVTRGNLAKNIQYF.